What follows describes a single T cell receptor beta chain. The target antigen is unknown. Germline V gives CDR1 GTSNPN, CDR2 SVGIG (reference sequence). Trimming at V came to 3 bases and at J to 6 bases, leaving 8 bases not matched to a gene. CDR3 length equals 16 residues. This sample was included in a study of identical twins. Study-wide points: Cord blood beta clonotypes present at high abundance carried fewer insertions; no such pattern appeared in memory repertoires. In zero-insertion analyses, partial confounding could arise from invariant MAIT and iNKT cells.

Each CDR3 protein gets one entry after TCRdb re-called the 5' RACE reads with MiXCR. The table has 450,000 to 650,000 distinct CDR3 sequences, around 9.6% seen once. These sequences were also reported in another study, on yellow fever vaccine responses in identical twins.

The specimen sequenced was PBMCs. The sequence was obtained from a woman aged 18-29 years in good health. The chain is built from TRBV30 and TRBJ2-3; 14 bases align to TRBD2. The CDR3 reads CAWRGLAGEGADTQYF. The DNA for the CDR3 is TGTGCCTGGAGGGGACTAGCGGGAGAGGGGGCGGATACGCAGTATTTT.